These T cell receptor beta chains were read from a single sample in a study of type 1 and type 2 diabetes patients. TCRdb used MiXCR to reprocess the multiplex PCR reads, holding one entry per CDR3 protein. The table has fewer than 350,000 distinct CDR3 sequences, around 47% seen once. What was sequenced was peripheral blood mononuclear cells (PBMCs). Every receptor here comes from a man between 18 and 29 years old with type 2 diabetes. The CDR3 runs from the conserved cysteine through the conserved F or W. A D gene is named only where the DNA matches it firmly. Size is omitted from some rows. Given values are once, few, many or a class for expanded clones.

V,J,length,D,size,CDR3,DNA
TRBV2,TRBJ2-2,16,.,many,CASSVFPDSNTGELFF,TGTGCCAGCAGTGTATTCCCAGACTCGAACACCGGGGAGCTGTTTTTT
TRBV7-8,TRBJ1-2,12,.,.,CASSPQNYGYTF,TGTGCCAGCAGTCCGCAGAACTATGGCTACACCTTC
TRBV6-1,TRBJ2-7,13,.,.,CASKGALVYEQYF,TGTGCCAGCAAAGGGGCGCTAGTCTACGAGCAGTACTTC
TRBV12-3/TRBV12-4,TRBJ1-2,11,.,.,CASIPGVGYTF,TGTGCCAGCATCCCGGGGGTGGGCTACACCTTC
TRBV20-1,TRBJ2-5,15,.,.,CSASKASRKGETQYF,TGCAGTGCTAGCAAGGCTAGCAGGAAGGGAGAGACCCAGTACTTC
TRBV27,TRBJ2-1,14,TRBD2,.,CASSLGRASNEQFF,TGTGCCAGCAGTTTAGGGAGGGCCAGCAATGAGCAGTTCTTC
TRBV5-1,TRBJ2-7,12,.,few,CASSMTAYEQYF,TGCGCCAGCAGCATGACAGCTTACGAGCAGTACTTC
TRBV6-6,TRBJ2-3,16,TRBD2,.,CASSKLAGGSTDTQYF,TGTGCCAGCAGTAAACTAGCGGGAGGCAGCACAGATACGCAGTATTTT
TRBV28,TRBJ1-5,13,.,.,CASSLTDNQPQHF,TGTGCCAGCAGTTTGACAGACAATCAGCCCCAGCATTTT
TRBV27,TRBJ2-3,13,.,few,CASRGYSTDTQYF,TGTGCCAGCAGGGGTTATAGCACAGATACGCAGTATTTT
TRBV30,TRBJ1-2,12,.,.,CAWSEQVYGYTF,TGTGCCTGGAGTGAGCAAGTGTATGGCTACACCTTC
TRBV7-2,TRBJ1-6,14,.,.,CASSLVGKNSPLHF,TGTGCCAGCAGCTTGGTGGGGAAAAATTCACCCCTCCACTTT
TRBV2,TRBJ2-7,14,TRBD2,.,CAGSSIAGFYEQYF,TGTGCCGGCAGTTCTATAGCGGGGTTCTACGAGCAGTACTTC
TRBV19,TRBJ2-4,10,TRBD1,.,CASSAGQVYF,TGTGCCAGTAGTGCGGGACAGGTCTACTTC
TRBV30,TRBJ2-2,14,.,few,CAWSLRLVAGELFF,TGTGCCTGGAGTCTTAGACTAGTCGCCGGGGAGCTGTTTTTT
TRBV19,TRBJ1-2,15,.,.,CASRWDRAYHYGYTF,TGTGCCAGTAGATGGGACCGCGCTTACCACTATGGCTACACCTTC
TRBV2,TRBJ1-5,14,.,few,CACTGGAQTQPQHF,TGTGCCTGCACCGGGGGGGCCCAGACACAGCCCCAGCATTTT
TRBV11-2,TRBJ2-7,16,TRBD1,.,CASSPTPGQGATEQYF,TGTGCCAGCAGCCCCACACCGGGACAGGGGGCGACCGAGCAGTACTTC
TRBV18,TRBJ2-5,15,.,once,CASSPTTGSQETQYF,TGTGCCAGCTCACCTACTACAGGGTCCCAAGAGACCCAGTACTTC
TRBV6-6,TRBJ1-1,14,.,few,CASSYGGSGTEAFF,TGTGCCAGCAGTTACGGGGGGTCTGGCACTGAAGCTTTCTTT
TRBV2,TRBJ2-1,14,TRBD2,.,CASSWTSGRDEQFF,TGTGCCAGCAGTTGGACTAGCGGGAGGGATGAGCAGTTCTTC
TRBV2,TRBJ2-7,15,TRBD2,few,CASRMTSGFTYEQYF,TGTGCCAGCAGAATGACTAGCGGGTTCACCTACGAGCAGTACTTC
TRBV10-2,TRBJ2-2,15,TRBD1,many,CASRQGAFGTGELFF,TGCGCCAGCAGACAGGGGGCATTCGGCACCGGGGAGCTGTTTTTT
TRBV12-5,TRBJ2-5,13,.,.,CATSFGGHETQYF,TGTGCTACCTCTTTTGGAGGGCACGAGACCCAGTACTTC
TRBV6-5,TRBJ2-3,15,TRBD2,.,CASSDQAGSTDTQYF,TGTGCCAGCAGTGACCAAGCGGGATCCACAGATACGCAGTATTTT